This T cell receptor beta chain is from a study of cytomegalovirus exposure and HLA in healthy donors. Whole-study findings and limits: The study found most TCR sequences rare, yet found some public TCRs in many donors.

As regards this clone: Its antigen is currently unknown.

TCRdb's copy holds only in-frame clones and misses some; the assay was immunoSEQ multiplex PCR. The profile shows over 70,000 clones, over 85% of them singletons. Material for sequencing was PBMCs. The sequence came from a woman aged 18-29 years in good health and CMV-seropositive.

The CDR3 reads CAWRYGTENTGELFF. The CDR3 region has the DNA TGTGCCTGGAGGTATGGTACAGAGAACACCGGGGAGCTGTTTTTT. V is TRBV30 and J is TRBJ2-2; the D is unclear. V lost 3 bases and J 1 base, leaving 12 bases between the germline ends. CDR1 is GTSNPN and CDR2 is SVGIG in the germline V gene (reference sequence). This CDR3 has 15 amino acids.